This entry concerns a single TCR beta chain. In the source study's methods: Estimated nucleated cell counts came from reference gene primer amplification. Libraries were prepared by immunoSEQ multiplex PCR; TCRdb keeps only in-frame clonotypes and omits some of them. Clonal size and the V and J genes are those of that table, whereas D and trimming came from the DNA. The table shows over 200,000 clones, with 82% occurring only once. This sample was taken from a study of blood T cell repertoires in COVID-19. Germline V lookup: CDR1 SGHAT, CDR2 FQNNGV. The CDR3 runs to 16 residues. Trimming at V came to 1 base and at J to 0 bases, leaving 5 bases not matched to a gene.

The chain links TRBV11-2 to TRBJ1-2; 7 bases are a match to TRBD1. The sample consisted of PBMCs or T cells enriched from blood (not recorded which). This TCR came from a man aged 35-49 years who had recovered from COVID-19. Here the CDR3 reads CASSLGSGTANYGYTF. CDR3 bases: TGTGCCAGCAGCTTAGGTTCCGGGACAGCTAACTATGGCTACACCTTC.